Below, 22 T cell receptor beta chains from the same sample are listed, as sequenced in a study of blood T cell repertoires in COVID-19. Sequenced by immunoSEQ multiplex PCR; TCRdb stores in-frame clones only, minus some. The table includes 120,000 to 150,000 clones, 80% to 85% detected once. The specimen sequenced was peripheral blood. These receptors came from a human donor in a cohort sampled during active COVID-19.

The V and J genes are TRBV6-1 and TRBJ1-6; TRBD1 matches 8 bases. With V trimmed by 3 bases and J by 6 bases, 4 bases remained unmatched. The CDR3 covers 15 residues. In germline, CDR1 is MNHNS, CDR2 SASEGT. As DNA, the CDR3 is TGTGCCAGCAGTGACCAGGACAGGGTTAATTCACCCCTCCACTTT. This sequence encodes CASSDQDRVNSPLHF.

The chain is built from TRBV2 and TRBJ1-2; 7 bases are shared with TRBD1. V shed 2 bases, J shed 4 bases, and the junction held 7 bases outside the gene matches. This CDR3 is built from 15 residues. Germline V CDR1 and CDR2: SNHLY, FYNNEI. The CDR3: CASSEPQRGLYGYTF. CDR3 nucleotide sequence: TGTGCCAGCAGTGAACCACAGAGGGGGCTCTATGGCTACACCTTC.

The chain joins TRBV18 to TRBJ2-5, with 7 nucleotides matching TRBD2. Germline values: CDR1 KGHSH, CDR2 LQKENI. Unmatched junction bases numbered 6, after V lost 6 bases and J lost 2 bases. The CDR3 is 14 amino acids. This CDR3 reads CASSAGGGQETQYF. CDR3 DNA sequence: TGTGCCAGCTCGGCGGGCGGGGGTCAAGAGACCCAGTACTTC.

J is TRBJ1-2 and V is TRBV6-2 or TRBV6-3; D might be TRBD1 (5 bases). This CDR3 is built from 14 residues. Trimming stripped 4 bases from V and 6 bases from J, with 15 bases between. The germline gives CDR1 MNHEY, CDR2 SVGEGT. CDR3: CASSSPGRVNGYTF. The CDR3 region has the DNA TGTGCCAGCAGTTCCCCGGGCAGGGTGAATGGCTACACCTTC.

The chain links TRBV3-1 (or the pseudogene TRBV3-2) to TRBJ2-3; D gene uncertain. The CDR3 extends over 13 amino acids. The V end was cut by 0 bases, the J end by 5 bases, with 6 bases between. Germline assignment: CDR1 LGHDT and CDR2 YNNKEL (reference sequence). CDR3 region: CASSQDRRDTQYF. The CDR3 DNA sequence: TGTGCCAGCAGCCAAGATCGGAGAGATACGCAGTATTTT.

This clone has just a few counts. The gene calls are TRBV7-8 and TRBJ1-2, with D possibly being TRBD1 (5 bases). V was shortened by 0 bases and J by 3 bases, with 8 bases between the two germline ends. Germline V gene data show CDR1 as SGHVS and CDR2 as FQNEAQ. This CDR3 comprises 14 residues. Here the CDR3 reads CASSLAGADYGYTF. CDR3 DNA: TGTGCCAGCAGCTTAGCAGGGGCTGACTATGGCTACACCTTC.

CDR3 sequence reads: CASSPFMNTEAFF. For the CDR3, the DNA is TGTGCCAGCAGCCCTTTTATGAACACTGAAGCTTTCTTT. This chain links TRBV7-8 with TRBJ1-1; D is ambiguous. This CDR3 is 13 amino acids long. V was clipped by 5 bases and J by 0 bases, with 7 bases between them. Looked up from germline, CDR1 is SGHVS and CDR2 is FQNEAQ.

This chain joins TRBV10-3 and TRBJ2-5; D possibly corresponds to TRBD1 (5 bases). The CDR3 contains 15 residues. The germline gives CDR1 ENHRY, CDR2 SYGVKD. V lost 0 bases and J lost 4, with 12 bases in between. CDR3 loop: CAISESVGQGETQYF. CDR3 coding DNA: TGTGCCATCAGTGAGTCAGTGGGGCAGGGAGAGACCCAGTACTTC.

This rearrangement joins TRBV7-2 to TRBJ1-3; no reliable D call. The CDR3 is 16 residues long. The V gene lost 1 base and the J gene lost 0 bases, with 10 bases spanning the gap. Germline V CDR1 and CDR2: SGHTA, FQGNSA. CDR3 nucleotide sequence: TGTGCCAGCAGCTTAGGGCGGGAAGGCTCTGGAAACACCATATATTTT. Amino acid sequence: CASSLGREGSGNTIYF. Full variable domain (remainder filled in from reference TRBV7-2 and TRBJ1-3): GAGVSQSPSNKVTEKGKDVELRCDPISGHTALYWYRQSLGQGLEFLIYFQGNSAPDKSGLPSDRFSAERTGGSVSTLTIQRTQQEDSAVYLCASSLGREGSGNTIYFGEGSWLTVV.

This chain connects TRBV7-6 to TRBJ2-7, with D unresolved. The ends were cut back, 1 base at V and 3 bases at J, with 16 bases in the middle. This CDR3 is 16 amino acids long. In germline, CDR1 is SGHVS, CDR2 FNYEAQ. The CDR3 here is CASSLDDRYRDYEQYF. The CDR3 nucleotides are TGTGCCAGCAGCTTAGACGATAGGTACAGAGACTACGAGCAGTACTTC.

This clone was detected once. The chain uses TRBV11-3 and TRBJ1-4; no firm D call. The germline V gene encodes CDR1 SGHNT and CDR2 YENEEA. Trimming cost V 5 bases and J 4 bases, with 14 bases left between them. The CDR3 runs to 15 residues. The CDR3 sequence: CASSLSTGNNEKLFF. CDR3 nucleotide sequence: TGTGCCAGCAGCCTCTCGACGGGAAATAATGAAAAACTGTTTTTT.

This clone was counted a single time. The V call is TRBV7-6, the J call TRBJ1-1; unclear D gene. Trimming stripped 4 bases from V and 5 bases from J, with 11 bases between. CDR1 SGHVS and CDR2 FNYEAQ come from the germline V gene. The CDR3 consists of 13 residues. The CDR3 DNA sequence: TGTGCCAGCAGCTCTCAGGATGGGACTGAAGCTTTCTTT. This codes for CASSSQDGTEAFF.

The J gene is TRBJ2-7, the V gene TRBV7-8; 7 bases are a match to TRBD2. Trimming at V came to 5 bases and at J to 7 bases, leaving 14 bases not matched to a gene. This CDR3 comprises 15 residues. Germline CDR1 reads SGHVS; CDR2 reads FQNEAQ. CDR3 in amino acids: CASSRWEGTAGEQYF. CDR3 DNA: TGTGCCAGCAGCCGCTGGGAGGGGACGGCGGGGGAGCAGTACTTC.

The rearrangement links TRBV5-6 to TRBJ2-7, with 8 bases lining up with TRBD1. V lost 5 bases and J lost 5; bases outside the gene matches: 12. CDR3 length equals 15 residues. The germline gives CDR1 SGHDT, CDR2 YYEEEE. CDR3 coding DNA: TGTGCCAGCAGTCCCTGGAGGCAGGGGGCGAACGAGCAGTACTTC. As protein: CASSPWRQGANEQYF.

The chain is built from TRBV5-1 and TRBJ2-5, with 8 bases that match TRBD2. There are 14 residues in the CDR3. J was trimmed by 1 base and V by 5 bases; bases with no gene match: 4. Germline assignment: CDR1 SGHRS and CDR2 YFSETQ. The CDR3 DNA sequence: TGCGCCAGCAGACAGCGGGGGACCCAAGAGACCCAGTACTTC. Encoded protein: CASRQRGTQETQYF.

This chain uses TRBV27 with TRBJ1-2; 7 positions match TRBD1. Germline trimming cut 8 bases from V and 6 bases from J; bases unmatched to any gene: 3. The CDR3 extends over 11 amino acids. Per germline, CDR1 MNHEY and CDR2 SMNVEV (reference sequence). CDR3 region: CASWGQNGYTF. CDR3 sequence (DNA): TGTGCCAGCTGGGGACAGAATGGCTACACCTTC.

About this clone: Other nucleotide sequences in the sample specify the same CDR3. V gene TRBV28 combines with J gene TRBJ1-2, with D maybe TRBD1 (6 bases). The CDR3 consists of 14 residues. CDR1 and CDR2 (germline): MDHEN, SYDVKM. V gave up 3 bases and J gave up 2 bases, with 10 bases separating them. The CDR3 protein is CASSLGAGNYGYTF. CDR3 in DNA: TGTGCCAGCAGTTTGGGGGCTGGGAACTATGGCTACACCTTC.

Concerning this clone itself: The sample contains more than one DNA sequence encoding this CDR3. The chain employs TRBV6-4 and TRBJ1-6; 7 bases map to TRBD1. This CDR3 spans 15 amino acids. The V segment lost 0 bases and the J segment 6 bases; nucleotides outside the gene matches: 2. The germline V gene has CDR1 MRHNA and CDR2 SNTAGT. CDR3 loop: CASSDSAGGNSPLHF. The CDR3 nucleotides are TGTGCCAGCAGTGACTCAGCAGGGGGTAATTCACCCCTCCACTTT.

The gene calls are TRBV4-1 and TRBJ2-3; 9 bases agree with TRBD1. Germline trimming cut 4 bases from V and 0 bases from J; bases unmatched to any gene: 2. The CDR3 loop spans 15 amino acids. CDR1 is MGHRA, CDR2 YSYEKL, per germline. The DNA of the CDR3 is TGCGCCAGCAGCCGAGGACAGGGGAGCACAGATACGCAGTATTTT. As protein: CASSRGQGSTDTQYF.

This chain uses TRBV7-6 with TRBJ1-3; D ambiguous. The CDR3 loop spans 15 amino acids. Germline-derived CDR1 and CDR2 are SGHVS and FNYEAQ. V gave up 1 base and J gave up 2 bases, with 9 bases separating them. CDR3 in DNA: TGTGCCAGCAGCTTAGAGATACAAGCTGGAAACACCATATATTTT. As protein: CASSLEIQAGNTIYF. Using reference TRBV7-6 and TRBJ1-3 for the parts outside the CDR3, the full variable domain is GAGVSQSPRYKVTKRGQDVALRCDPISGHVSLYWYRQALGQGPEFLTYFNYEAQQDKSGLPNDRFSAERPEGSISTLTIQRTEQRDSAMYRCASSLEIQAGNTIYFGEGSWLTVV.

This chain uses TRBV29-1 with TRBJ1-1; tentatively, D is TRBD1 (6 bases). V was trimmed by 2 bases and J by 4 bases, leaving 8 bases between them. The CDR3 has 12 amino acids. Germline CDR1 reads SQVTM; CDR2 reads ANQGSEA. The CDR3 is CSVERQATEAFF. CDR3 bases: TGCAGCGTTGAAAGACAGGCCACTGAAGCTTTCTTT.

The chain couples TRBV7-2 to TRBJ1-2; TRBD1 aligns across 12 bases. V was clipped by 3 bases and J by 3 bases; unmatched bases: 5. The CDR3 is 16 residues long. Germline-derived CDR1 and CDR2 are SGHTA and FQGNSA. For the CDR3, the DNA is TGTGCCAGCAGCTTTGTCGGGACAGGGGGCCACTATGGCTACACCTTC. Amino acid sequence: CASSFVGTGGHYGYTF.